The following is a T cell receptor beta chain sequence with its context. What it recognizes is unknown. The data were obtained in a study of CD8 T cells in Susac syndrome. Notes on the study in general: Acknowledgment was made by the study that its TCR sequencing and HLA analysis involved a relatively small number of individuals.

With random hexamers, about 0.5 to 1 ug RNA was reverse transcribed. TCRdb analysed the immunoSEQ multiplex PCR reads with MiXCR anew, one entry per CDR3 protein. The table shows roughly 190,000 distinct CDR3 sequences, with roughly 94% occurring only once. From germline, CDR1 is SGDLS and CDR2 YYNGEE. This CDR3 has 13 residues. Trimming at V came to 4 bases and at J to 8 bases, leaving 4 bases not matched to a gene. The chain is built from TRBV9 and TRBJ2-1; 9 bases match TRBD2. Sequenced: CD4+ T cells from PBMCs. This TCR was recovered from a human donor in good health. CDR3 region: CASSQREAYEQFF. DNA of the CDR3: TGTGCCAGCAGCCAGCGGGAGGCGTATGAGCAGTTCTTC.